This is a list of T cell receptor beta chains from one sample in a study of OX40 agonist ivuxolimab in advanced cancers. Measured with immunoSEQ multiplex PCR; TCRdb has only the in-frame clones, and not every one. In the table there are tens of thousands of clones, 84% of which are singletons. The sequences come from CD4+ or CD8+ T cells sorted from blood, collected in a trial of the OX40 agonist ivuxolimab. The receptors shown here come from an adult with an advanced solid tumor such as melanoma, head and neck, liver or kidney cancer. Each CDR3 is given with its conserved first and last residue. The order of the fields is J gene, D gene, V gene, clone size, CDR3 DNA, CDR3 protein. The D gene is left open where the match is weak. Rows may omit the clone size; those that give it use once, few, many or a size class.

TRBJ2-7,TRBD2,TRBV13,NA,TGTGCCAGCAGCTTAGCTAGCGGGAGTCTCGAGCAGTACTTC,CASSLASGSLEQYF
TRBJ2-7,NA,TRBV7-9,NA,TGTGCCAGCAGCTTAGGTCCCGGGGGCGAGCAGTACTTC,CASSLGPGGEQYF
TRBJ2-3,TRBD1,TRBV27,NA,TGTGCCAGCAGTTTCTCCCCGGGACAGGCACGGCAGTATTTT,CASSFSPGQARQYF
TRBJ2-1,NA,TRBV4-3,NA,TGCGCCAGCAGCCAAGACAGTGCCAATGAGCAGTTCTTC,CASSQDSANEQFF
TRBJ2-6,TRBD1,TRBV19,NA,TGTGCCAGTAAGGGGACAGGGAATGGGGCCAACGTCCTGACTTTC,CASKGTGNGANVLTF
TRBJ1-5,TRBD1,TRBV18,NA,TGTGCCAGCTCAACAGGGGGGCGCAATCAGCCCCAGCATTTT,CASSTGGRNQPQHF
TRBJ2-7,NA,TRBV6-5,NA,TGTGCCAGCAGCCCAGGCGGGTCCTCCTACGAGCAGTACTTC,CASSPGGSSYEQYF
TRBJ1-1,NA,TRBV7-2,few,TGTGCCAGCAGCTTGTTCGGGGGCACTGAAGCTTTCTTT,CASSLFGGTEAFF
TRBJ2-1,NA,TRBV5-1,once,TGCGCCAGCAGCTTGGGGGCTAGCGATAACTCCTACAATGAGCAGTTCTTC,CASSLGASDNSYNEQFF
TRBJ1-2,NA,TRBV30,NA,TGTGCCTGTACTCCTGACAGCTCTAACTATGGCTACACCTTC,CACTPDSSNYGYTF
TRBJ2-7,NA,TRBV10-3,NA,TGTGCCATCAACTACGACCTAACCGACGAGCAGTACTTC,CAINYDLTDEQYF
TRBJ2-2,NA,TRBV5-1,NA,TGCGCCAGCAGGCAGGCCATACTCACCGGGGAGCTGTTTTTT,CASRQAILTGELFF
TRBJ2-5,NA,TRBV5-1,NA,TGCGCCAGCAGCTTGGAGGGACAAGAGACCCAGTACTTC,CASSLEGQETQYF
TRBJ1-6,NA,TRBV7-2,NA,TGTGCCAGCAGCTTAGGCCAGGGGTTCTCACCCCTCCACTTT,CASSLGQGFSPLHF
TRBJ2-1,TRBD2,TRBV5-1,NA,TGCGCCAGCAGCTCCGGACTAGACGAGCAGTTCTTC,CASSSGLDEQFF
TRBJ2-7,NA,TRBV11-2,NA,TGTGCCAGCAGCTTAAAATTGGTTGGCGGGAACTACGAGCAGTACTTC,CASSLKLVGGNYEQYF
TRBJ2-5,NA,TRBV7-8,NA,TGTGCCAGCACCCTAAGAGGGGGGTCCCAAGAGACCCAGTACTTC,CASTLRGGSQETQYF
TRBJ2-2,TRBD2,TRBV7-3,NA,TGTGCCAGCACCGCGGGGAGGGGCGGGGAGCTGTTTTTT,CASTAGRGGELFF
TRBJ1-1,TRBD1,TRBV30,NA,TGTGCCTGGAGGGGACAGGGGGCGTCCACTGAAGCTTTCTTT,CAWRGQGASTEAFF
TRBJ2-1,TRBD2,TRBV5-8,NA,TGTGCCAGCAGCTCCACCGGGACTAGTAAGCCCTACAATGAGCAGTTCTTC,CASSSTGTSKPYNEQFF
TRBJ2-1,TRBD2,TRBV11-1,NA,TGTGCCAGCAGCCAAATCAGCGGGAGGGCCCTGTACAATGAGCAGTTCTTC,CASSQISGRALYNEQFF
TRBJ1-3,NA,TRBV19,NA,TGTGCCAGTAGTATCGTACTTGGAAACACCATATATTTT,CASSIVLGNTIYF
TRBJ1-2,NA,TRBV5-1,NA,TGCGCCAGCAGACCCTGGACAGCGGGCTATGGCTACACCTTC,CASRPWTAGYGYTF
TRBJ2-4,NA,TRBV30,NA,TGTGCCTGGAGTGGCGGGCAGGGGTTAAACATTCAGTACTTC,CAWSGGQGLNIQYF
TRBJ2-1,NA,TRBV9,NA,TGTGCCAGCAGCCTAGTGGGGGAATCGGGGAATGAGCAGTTCTTC,CASSLVGESGNEQFF